This passage covers 20 T cell receptor beta chains from one sample sequenced in a study of T cell responses to AZD1222 COVID-19 vaccine. The assay was immunoSEQ multiplex PCR, and TCRdb's table has in-frame clones only and misses some. The table lists fewer than 120,000 clones, roughly 92% of them singletons. This material consisted of peripheral blood, taken on day 0 of AZD1222 vaccination. These TCRs come from an adult in good health.

V usage is TRBV5-4 and J usage is TRBJ2-5, with 12 bases matching TRBD2. CDR3 length: 15 residues. Germline values: CDR1 SGHNT, CDR2 YYREEE (reference sequence). The trim removed 3 bases at V and 5 bases at J, leaving 5 bases unmatched. The CDR3 nucleotides read TGTGCCAGCAGCTCCTTGCTAGCGGGGGGGGAGACCCAGTACTTC. It translates to CASSSLLAGGETQYF.

V usage is TRBV9 and J usage is TRBJ2-4; D ambiguous. Deletions cut 3 bases from V and 0 bases from J, with 22 bases between. This CDR3 spans 19 amino acids. Looked up from germline, CDR1 is SGDLS and CDR2 is YYNGEE. The CDR3 DNA is TGTGCCAGCAGCGGCCCCGGCCAGGACCGCGAGGTAGCCAAAAACATTCAGTACTTC. It encodes CASSGPGQDREVAKNIQYF.

The chain carries TRBV5-1 and TRBJ2-3; no firm D call. Deletions cut 4 bases from V and 6 bases from J, with 15 bases between. The CDR3 spans 14 residues. CDR1 and CDR2 (germline): SGHRS, YFSETQ. The CDR3 spells CASSPWVGMDTQYF. The DNA for the CDR3 is TGCGCCAGCAGCCCCTGGGTGGGGATGGATACGCAGTATTTT.

The rearrangement joins TRBV30 to TRBJ1-2; 10 nucleotides align to TRBD1. The trim removed 0 bases at V and 6 bases at J, leaving 4 bases unmatched. The CDR3 consists of 14 residues. Germline lookup yields CDR1 GTSNPN and CDR2 SVGIG (reference sequence). CDR3 loop: CAWSVGGTGDGYTF. CDR3 bases: TGTGCCTGGAGTGTAGGGGGGACAGGGGATGGCTACACCTTC.

This clone has just one count. The V call is TRBV18, the J call TRBJ2-5; the D is unclear. Germline values: CDR1 KGHSH, CDR2 LQKENI. V was trimmed by 1 base and J by 3 bases, leaving 12 bases between them. The CDR3 contains 15 residues. This CDR3 is CASSPRSNTKETQYF. CDR3 in DNA: TGTGCCAGCTCACCACGCAGTAACACGAAAGAGACCCAGTACTTC.

The chain recombines TRBV2 with TRBJ2-4; no firm D call. Germline CDR1 is SNHLY and CDR2 is FYNNEI. Trimming stripped 1 base from V and 1 base from J, with 2 bases between. The CDR3 contains 13 residues. CDR3 nucleotides: TGTGCCAGCAGTGAAGGGGCCAAAAACATTCAGTACTTC. Translation: CASSEGAKNIQYF.

The rearrangement uses TRBV29-1 and TRBJ1-2; 7 nucleotides agree with TRBD1. The V and J ends lost 4 bases and 7 bases, in that order; junction bases with no gene match: 3. Per the germline V gene, CDR1 is SQVTM and CDR2 is ANQGSEA. CDR3 length equals 11 residues. CDR3 bases: TGCAGCGTTGGGACAGGAAGTGGCTACACCTTC. It codes for CSVGTGSGYTF.

The gene calls are TRBV28 and TRBJ1-2, with TRBD1 identical over 11 bases. Unmatched junction bases numbered 8, after V lost 4 bases and J lost 7 bases. CDR1 is MDHEN and CDR2 is SYDVKM in the germline V gene. The CDR3 is made up of 15 amino acids. CDR3 loop: CASSYRTGGLRGYTF. The CDR3 DNA is TGTGCCAGCAGTTACCGGACAGGGGGCTTGCGTGGCTACACCTTC.

In this sample, this clone turned up once. The chain carries TRBV16 and TRBJ2-7; D remains ambiguous. Germline V gene sequence: CDR1 KGHSY, CDR2 FQNENV. Trimming left V 2 bases short and J 4 bases short, with 6 bases between. There are 12 residues in the CDR3. This CDR3 reads CASSQDIYEQYF. The CDR3 DNA reads TGTGCCAGCAGCCAAGACATTTACGAGCAGTACTTC. Complete variable domain (other parts from reference TRBV16 and TRBJ2-7): GEEVAQTPKHLVRGEGQKAKLYCAPIKGHSYVFWYQQVLKNEFKFLISFQNENVFDETGMPKERFSAKCLPNSPCSLEIQATKLEDSAVYFCASSQDIYEQYFGPGTRLTVT.

The chain combines TRBV18 with TRBJ2-3; D remains unclear. Germline values: CDR1 KGHSH, CDR2 LQKENI. Trimming shortened V by 3 bases and J by 1 base, and 5 bases separated the two germline ends. The CDR3 length is 13 residues. The CDR3 DNA is TGTGCCAGCTCACCCCCCCGCACAGATACGCAGTATTTT. Translation gives CASSPPRTDTQYF.

The sample holds one count of this clone. Other DNA variants within this sample encode the same CDR3. The J gene is TRBJ2-3, the V gene TRBV5-1; D possibly corresponds to TRBD1 (5 bases). The CDR3 contains 14 residues. CDR1 and CDR2 (germline): SGHRS, YFSETQ. Trimming shortened V by 0 bases and J by 4 bases, and 9 bases separated the two germline ends. The CDR3 reads CASSLGQGADTQYF. The CDR3 bases are TGCGCCAGCAGCTTGGGGCAGGGCGCAGATACGCAGTATTTT.

This clone came up once. The chain uses TRBV27 and TRBJ1-3, with D possibly TRBD1 on 5 matching bases. Germline CDR1 MNHEY, CDR2 SMNVEV (reference sequence). This CDR3 comprises 15 residues. Trimming pared 2 bases from V and 1 base from J, leaving 9 bases between. CDR3 sequence: CASSLTGISGNTIYF. In DNA, the CDR3 is TGTGCCAGCAGTTTAACAGGAATTTCTGGAAACACCATATATTTT.

V and J are TRBV6-2 or TRBV6-3 and TRBJ2-4, with TRBD1 matching over 7 bases. The CDR3 covers 16 residues. Trimming took 2 bases from V and 6 from J; bases not matched to a gene: 10. CDR1 and CDR2 from the germline V gene are MNHEY and SVGEGT. This CDR3 is CASSYQNRGPGNIQYF. The CDR3 bases are TGTGCCAGCAGTTACCAAAACAGGGGACCGGGAAACATTCAGTACTTC.

This clone was picked up a small number of times. V is TRBV5-1 and J is TRBJ1-6; 7 nucleotides line up with TRBD1. The CDR3 spans 14 residues. Trimming took 4 bases from V and 10 from J; bases not matched to a gene: 8. Germline values: CDR1 SGHRS, CDR2 YFSETQ. Written as DNA, the CDR3 is TGCGCCAGCAGCACGGGACAGCGTCAATCACCCCTCCACTTT. It yields the protein CASSTGQRQSPLHF.

This chain uses TRBV24-1 with TRBJ1-1; D may be TRBD1 (6 bases). The CDR3 runs 15 residues. V gave up 7 bases and J gave up 1 base, with 15 bases separating them. Germline V gene data show CDR1 as KGHDR and CDR2 as SFDVKD. The DNA for the CDR3 is TGTGCCACCAGGGGGGGCGCCGGTCCGAACACTGAAGCTTTCTTT. This gives the protein CATRGGAGPNTEAFF.

This clone showed up many times. Other DNA sequences in this sample translate to the same CDR3. The V gene is TRBV6-4, the J gene TRBJ2-3; unclear D gene. This CDR3 spans 13 amino acids. V dropped 3 bases and J dropped 0 bases, with 4 bases sitting between them. Germline loops: CDR1 MRHNA, CDR2 SNTAGT. CDR3 amino acids: CASSEGSTDTQYF. The CDR3 DNA follows: TGTGCCAGCAGTGAAGGCAGCACAGATACGCAGTATTTT.

The chain couples TRBV7-9 to TRBJ2-2; either TRBD1 or TRBD2 may fit D (5 bases each). The CDR3 loop spans 17 amino acids. Germline CDR1 and CDR2: SEHNR and FQNEAQ (reference sequence). The V end was cut by 0 bases, the J end by 2 bases, with 13 bases between. The CDR3 nucleotides are TGTGCCAGCAGCTTAGCCCGGGACCGGGGAAACACCGGGGAGCTGTTTTTT. Translating gives CASSLARDRGNTGELFF.

The V call is TRBV12-3 or TRBV12-4, the J call TRBJ1-2; D gene ambiguous. The CDR3 consists of 13 residues. V dropped 7 bases and J dropped 7 bases, with 16 bases sitting between them. CDR3 nucleotides: TGTGCCAGCACCTTGCGGCTGCGTGCTGGCTACACCTTC. Protein product: CASTLRLRAGYTF.

This clone was seen a single time. V usage is TRBV27 and J usage is TRBJ2-7; TRBD1 agrees at 11 bases. The germline gives CDR1 MNHEY, CDR2 SMNVEV (reference sequence). The CDR3 covers 15 residues. V shed 5 bases, J shed 1 base, and the junction held 4 bases outside the gene matches. In nucleotides, the CDR3 is TGTGCCAGCAGTCGTGGACAGGGGGCTTCCTACGAGCAGTACTTC. Translation: CASSRGQGASYEQYF.

J is TRBJ2-2 and V is TRBV11-3, with D unclear. V lost 5 bases and J lost 2, with 15 bases in between. The germline CDR1 and CDR2 sequences are SGHNT and YENEEA. The length of the CDR3 is 16 residues. CDR3 sequence: CASSPIITSNTGELFF. Written as DNA, the CDR3 is TGTGCCAGCAGCCCCATAATAACTTCAAACACCGGGGAGCTGTTTTTT. The full variable domain, in which reference TRBV11-3 and TRBJ2-2 provide the parts outside the CDR3, is EAGVVQSPRYKIIEKKQPVAFWCNPISGHNTLYWYLQNLGQGPELLIRYENEEAVDDSQLPKDRFSAERLKGVDSTLKIQPAELGDSAVYLCASSPIITSNTGELFFGEGSRLTVL.